The 13 T cell receptor beta chains below all came from one sample that was sequenced in a study of T cell repertoires in cytomegalovirus infection. TCRdb re-derived calls from the reads in MiXCR, one entry per CDR3 protein. Found here are roughly 630,000 distinct CDR3 sequences, more than 20% of them singletons; the top ten hold roughly 8%. Sequencing used CD8+ T cells from PBMCs. Receptors originate from a human donor in good health (CMV status not recorded). Some clones in this sample may be carry-over from other donors' samples.

The chain recombines TRBV27 with TRBJ2-7; 7 positions match TRBD1. Germline CDR1 is MNHEY and CDR2 is SMNVEV (reference sequence). The CDR3 totals 16 residues. V gave up 2 bases and J gave up 1 base; unmatched junction bases: 8. CDR3 protein: CASSLRAGGESYEQYV. The DNA of the CDR3 is TGTGCCAGCAGTTTAAGGGCAGGGGGAGAGTCCTACGAGCAGTACGTC.

Notes on this clonotype: A much larger clone differs by one base, so this may be a read error. The chain uses TRBV7-2 and TRBJ2-1, with TRBD1 matching over 9 bases. Germline trimming cut 7 bases from V and 6 bases from J; bases unmatched to any gene: 13. Germline assignment: CDR1 SGHTA and CDR2 FQGNSA. The CDR3 covers 16 residues. The CDR3 here is CASKLPGTGIVNEQFF. The CDR3 DNA sequence: TGTGCCAGCAAACTACCCGGGACAGGGATCGTCAATGAGCAGTTCTTC.

CDR3 residues: CASSSPGGGMAGELFF. CDR3 nucleotide sequence: TGTGCCAGCAGTTCCCCAGGAGGGGGTATGGCCGGGGAGCTGTTTTTT. This chain connects TRBV6-2 or TRBV6-3 to TRBJ2-2; D possibly matches TRBD1 or TRBD2 (6 bases each). Germline CDR1 reads MNHEY; CDR2 reads SVGEGT. The CDR3 consists of 16 residues. Trimming took off 4 bases at V and 6 bases at J, with 18 bases between the two ends.

This clonotype was seen many times. The J gene is TRBJ2-2, the V gene TRBV7-2; D ambiguous. The CDR3 covers 15 residues. Germline V gene sequence: CDR1 SGHTA, CDR2 FQGNSA. Trimming pared 2 bases from V and 4 bases from J, leaving 11 bases between. CDR3 bases: TGTGCCAGCAGCTTATCTGGAACCGGCACCGGGGAGCTGTTTTTT. It translates to CASSLSGTGTGELFF.

This clonotype was detected ten times or more. J is TRBJ2-7 and V is TRBV27; 13 bases are a match to TRBD2. This CDR3 is built from 13 residues. The germline V gene encodes CDR1 MNHEY and CDR2 SMNVEV (reference sequence). V lost 8 bases, J lost 9 bases, and 7 bases stayed unmatched. The CDR3 coding sequence is TGTGCCAGCGGGACTAGCGGGGCTCCGGGGCAGTACGTC. Protein product: CASGTSGAPGQYV.

The genes are TRBV7-9 and TRBJ2-2; TRBD2 might be the D (6 bases). Germline CDR1 reads SEHNR; CDR2 reads FQNEAQ (reference sequence). The CDR3 extends over 12 amino acids. Trimming took off 11 bases at V and 6 bases at J, with 13 bases between the two ends. CDR3 loop: CARGKDAGELFF. CDR3 coding DNA: TGTGCCCGCGGGAAGGACGCCGGGGAGCTGTTTTTT.

The table lists this clonotype with a few counts. The chain recombines TRBV29-1 with TRBJ2-1; possibly TRBD2 for D (6 bases). Between the trimmed V and J ends, which lost 5 bases and 15 bases, there was a span of 17 bases. CDR1 and CDR2 (germline): SQVTM, ANQGSEA. This CDR3 contains 11 residues. CDR3 nucleotide sequence: TGCAGCGTTCCCTACCGGGACTCCGTGTTCTTC. Protein: CSVPYRDSVFF.

CDR3: CASSQEGSWETQYF. The CDR3 DNA reads as TGCGCCAGCAGCCAAGAGGGTAGCTGGGAGACCCAGTACTTC. The J gene is TRBJ2-5, the V gene TRBV4-1; D not certain. V was shortened by 0 bases and J by 5 bases, with 10 bases between the two germline ends. The CDR3 contains 14 residues. The germline V gene has CDR1 MGHRA and CDR2 YSYEKL.

Concerning this clonotype: Given a much more abundant clone one base away, this may be a read error. CDR3 in amino acids: CASSPGRYENSSLHF. Here the CDR3 DNA reads TGTGCCAGCAGCCCGGGACGGTACGAAAATTCATCCCTCCACTTT. The V and J genes are TRBV7-6 and TRBJ1-6; D possibly corresponds to TRBD1 (5 bases). This CDR3 has 15 residues. Germline V CDR1 and CDR2: SGHVS, FNYEAQ. The whole variable domain, filled in from reference TRBV7-6 and TRBJ1-6, reads GAGVSQSPRYKVTKRGQDVALRCDPISGHVSLYWYRQALGQGPEFLTYFNYEAQQDKSGLPNDRFSAERPEGSISTLTIQRTEQRDSAMYRCASSPGRYENSSLHFGNGTRLTVT.

The genes are TRBV18 and TRBJ2-7, with D maybe TRBD2 (6 bases). The V gene's germline CDR1 is KGHSH and CDR2 LQKENI. This CDR3 comprises 13 residues. The ends were cut back, 3 bases at V and 6 bases at J, with 12 bases in the middle. The CDR3 spells CASSPGRLGEQYF. For the CDR3, the DNA is TGTGCCAGCTCACCCGGGAGACTCGGCGAGCAGTACTTC.

This clonotype showed up just a few times. The CDR3 DNA follows: TGCAGTGCTAGACAGGGACGGGGGTCACCCCTCCACTTT. Residues: CSARQGRGSPLHF. This chain uses TRBV20-1 with TRBJ1-6; the D gene is possibly TRBD1 (5 bases). CDR1 is DFQATT, CDR2 SNEGSKA, per germline (reference sequence). The CDR3 length is 13 residues. Trimming left V 2 bases short and J 10 bases short, with 12 bases between.

The chain links TRBV20-1 to TRBJ1-2; maybe TRBD1 (5 bases). V lost 1 base, J lost 4 bases, and 10 bases lay in between. The CDR3 spans 13 residues. Germline assignment: CDR1 DFQATT and CDR2 SNEGSKA (reference sequence). The CDR3 spells CSARAQASYGYTF. The CDR3 coding sequence is TGCAGTGCTAGAGCACAGGCGAGCTATGGCTACACCTTC.

Ten or more counts support this clonotype. V usage is TRBV28 and J usage is TRBJ1-1, with D perhaps matching TRBD1 (6 bases). Germline V lookup: CDR1 MDHEN, CDR2 SYDVKM. V lost 1 base and J lost 1, with 13 bases in between. This CDR3 comprises 16 residues. This chain's CDR3 is CASSLLIVGGNTEAFF. DNA of the CDR3: TGTGCCAGCAGTTTATTGATCGTAGGGGGGAACACTGAAGCTTTCTTT.